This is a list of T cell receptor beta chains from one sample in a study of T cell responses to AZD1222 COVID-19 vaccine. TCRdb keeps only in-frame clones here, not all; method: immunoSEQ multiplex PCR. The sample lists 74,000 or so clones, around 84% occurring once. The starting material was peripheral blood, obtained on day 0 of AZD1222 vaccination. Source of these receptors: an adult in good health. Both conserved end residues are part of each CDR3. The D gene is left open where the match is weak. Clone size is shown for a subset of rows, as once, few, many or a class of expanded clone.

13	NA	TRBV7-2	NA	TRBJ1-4	TGTGCCAGCAGCTTAATTGCGAGGGAAAAACTGTTTTTT	CASSLIAREKLFF
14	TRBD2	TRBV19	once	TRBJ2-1	TGTGCCAGTAGTATGCTAGCGGGCTACAATGAGCAGTTCTTC	CASSMLAGYNEQFF
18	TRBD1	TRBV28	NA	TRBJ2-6	TGTGCCAGCAGTGAAAGGACAGGGGGCCTCTCTGGGGCCAACGTCCTGACTTTC	CASSERTGGLSGANVLTF
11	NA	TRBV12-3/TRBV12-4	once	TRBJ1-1	TGTGCCAGCAGTTTTTCAACTGAAGCTTTCTTT	CASSFSTEAFF
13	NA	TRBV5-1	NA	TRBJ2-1	TGCGCCAGCAGCTTGCGACAGAACAATGAGCAGTTCTTC	CASSLRQNNEQFF
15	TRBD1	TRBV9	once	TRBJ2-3	TGTGCCAGCAGCGTAGGCAGGGGGCTGACAGATACGCAGTATTTT	CASSVGRGLTDTQYF
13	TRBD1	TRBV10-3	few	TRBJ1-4	TGTGCCATCAGGGGGACAGGCAATGAAAAACTGTTTTTT	CAIRGTGNEKLFF
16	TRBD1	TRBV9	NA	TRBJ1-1	TGTGCCAGCAGCGTAGGTTTGGGACAGGGGAACACTGAAGCTTTCTTT	CASSVGLGQGNTEAFF
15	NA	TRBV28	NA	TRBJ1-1	TGTGCCAGCAGTACCCGGGGGGCGGGAAACACTGAAGCTTTCTTT	CASSTRGAGNTEAFF
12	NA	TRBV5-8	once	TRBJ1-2	TGTGCCAGCGGCCTCGACGGGTGGGGCTACACCTTC	CASGLDGWGYTF
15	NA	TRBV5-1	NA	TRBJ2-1	TGCGCCAGCAGCCGGACCGAAAGCTCCTACAATGAGCAGTTCTTC	CASSRTESSYNEQFF
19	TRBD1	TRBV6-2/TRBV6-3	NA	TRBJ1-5	TGTGCCAGCAGTTACTCAGTTGGAAAAGGGGGCAAGTCTCGTCGGCCCCAGCATTTT	CASSYSVGKGGKSRRPQHF
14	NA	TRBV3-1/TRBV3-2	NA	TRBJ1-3	TGTGCCAGCACCACTGCGAATTCTGGAAACACCATATATTTT	CASTTANSGNTIYF
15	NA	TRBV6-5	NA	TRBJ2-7	TGTGCCAGCACTGTCCCCATGAAAAGCTCCTACGAGCAGTACTTC	CASTVPMKSSYEQYF
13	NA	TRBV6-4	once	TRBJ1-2	TGTGCCAGCAGTGACGGGGGGGCGTATGGCTACACCTTC	CASSDGGAYGYTF
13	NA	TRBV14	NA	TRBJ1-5	TGTGCCAGCAGCAGGGATAGCAATCAGCCCCAGCATTTT	CASSRDSNQPQHF
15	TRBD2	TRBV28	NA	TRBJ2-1	TGTGCCAGCAGCCCCGGCGGGAGGGTTCTGAATGAGCAGTTCTTC	CASSPGGRVLNEQFF
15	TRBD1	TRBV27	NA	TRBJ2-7	TGTGCCAGCAGTTTATTCGGACAGGGGGCGTACGAGCAGTACTTC	CASSLFGQGAYEQYF
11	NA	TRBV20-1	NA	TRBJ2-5	TGCAGTGCTGGGACCAGGGGTACCCAGTACTTC	CSAGTRGTQYF
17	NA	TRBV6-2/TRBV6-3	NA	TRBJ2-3	TGTGCCAGCAGTTACCCCTTCGGGACTGAGTTCACAGATACGCAGTATTTT	CASSYPFGTEFTDTQYF
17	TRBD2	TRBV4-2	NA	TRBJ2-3	TGTGCCAGCAGCCGAGAGCGGGCGGGAGATAGGACAGATACGCAGTATTTT	CASSRERAGDRTDTQYF
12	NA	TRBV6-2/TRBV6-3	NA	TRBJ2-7	TGTGCCAGCAGCCAACTCAGCGACGAGCAGTACTTC	CASSQLSDEQYF
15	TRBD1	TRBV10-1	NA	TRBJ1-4	TGCGCCAGCAGTGCCGTACAACCCAGGAAGGACAGGCCCCATTTT	CASSAVQPRKDRPHF
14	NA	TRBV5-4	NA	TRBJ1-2	TGTGCCAGCAGCTTGTTTGCCCGGGATTTCGGCTACACCTTC	CASSLFARDFGYTF
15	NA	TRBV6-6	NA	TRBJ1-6	TGTGCCAGCACCCAAACGCAGGGTCTAATCACCCCCCTCCACTTT	CASTQTQGLITPLHF
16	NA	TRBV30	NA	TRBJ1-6	TGTGCCTGGAGTAGGGGCGGGAGCTCCTATAATTCACCCCTCCACTTT	CAWSRGGSSYNSPLHF
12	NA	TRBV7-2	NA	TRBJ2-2	TGTGCCAGCAGCTTAATCCCCGGGGAGCTGTTTTTT	CASSLIPGELFF
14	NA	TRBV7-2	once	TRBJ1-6	TGTGCCAGCAAATCATCGGGGACCAATTCACCCCTCCACTTT	CASKSSGTNSPLHF
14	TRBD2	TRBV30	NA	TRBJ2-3	TGTGCCTGGGCTAGCGGGGGGCCCCAGGATACGCAGTATTTT	CAWASGGPQDTQYF
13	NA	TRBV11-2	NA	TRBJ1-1	TGTGCCAGCAGCTTCAATTCCGGCACTGAAGCTTTCTTT	CASSFNSGTEAFF
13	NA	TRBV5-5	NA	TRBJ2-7	TGTGCCAGCAGCTTGCTGCAGGGTGAGGAGCAGTACTTC	CASSLLQGEEQYF
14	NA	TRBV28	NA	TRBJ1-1	TGTGCCAGCAGTTTATACAGGGTGAACACTGAAGCTTTCTTT	CASSLYRVNTEAFF
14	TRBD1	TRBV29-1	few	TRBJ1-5	TGCAGCGTAGGACAGGGGAATAGCAATCAGCCCCAGCATTTT	CSVGQGNSNQPQHF
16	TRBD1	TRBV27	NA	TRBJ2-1	TGTGCCAGCAGTGCCTACAGGGGGAAGTCCTACAATGAGCAGTTCTTC	CASSAYRGKSYNEQFF
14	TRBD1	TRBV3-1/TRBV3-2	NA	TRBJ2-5	TGTGCCAGCAGGCCCCCGGGACAGGATCAGACCCAGTACTTC	CASRPPGQDQTQYF
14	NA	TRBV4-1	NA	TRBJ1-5	TGCGCCAGCAGCCAAGACAGGCCTGATCAGCCCCAGCATTTT	CASSQDRPDQPQHF
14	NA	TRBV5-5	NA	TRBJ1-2	TGTGCCAGCAGCTTGGGCTATTTGGACTATGGCTACACCTTC	CASSLGYLDYGYTF
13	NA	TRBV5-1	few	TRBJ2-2	TGCGCCAGCAGCGGCGGTTTGGCCGGGGAGCTGTTTTTT	CASSGGLAGELFF
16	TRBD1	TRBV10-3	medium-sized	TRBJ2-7	TGTGCCATCAGTGGGAGGACAGGTCCTACCTTCTACGAGCAGTACTTC	CAISGRTGPTFYEQYF
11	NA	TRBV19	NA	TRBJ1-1	TGTGCCAGTAGTTCGGGCACTGAAGCTTTCTTT	CASSSGTEAFF
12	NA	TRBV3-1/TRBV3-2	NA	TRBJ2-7	TGTGCCAGCAGCCAAGTCGCCTACGAGCAGTACTTC	CASSQVAYEQYF
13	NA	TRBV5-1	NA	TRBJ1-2	TGCGCCAGCAGCTTTCAGGAGGGGGATGGCTACACCTTC	CASSFQEGDGYTF
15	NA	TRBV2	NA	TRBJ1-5	TGTGCCAGCAGGCTCAATGGGATCAATAATCAGCCCCAGCATTTT	CASRLNGINNQPQHF
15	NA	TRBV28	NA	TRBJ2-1	TGTGCCAGCAGTTGGCCGGGGAGCTCCTACAATGAGCAGTTCTTC	CASSWPGSSYNEQFF
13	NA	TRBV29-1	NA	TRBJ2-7	TGCAGCGTTGATGGGGAAGGGACCTACGAGCAGTACTTC	CSVDGEGTYEQYF
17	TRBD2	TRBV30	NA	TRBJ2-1	TGTGCCGAGCCGCTGGGACTAGCGGGAGGAGGTGACAATGAGCAGTTCTTC	CAEPLGLAGGGDNEQFF
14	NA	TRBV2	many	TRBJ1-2	TGTGCCAGCAATCTAGGTGCGCTTAGCTATGGCTACACCTTC	CASNLGALSYGYTF
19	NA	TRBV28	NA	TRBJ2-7	TGTGCCAGCAGTTTAGGTTCGTTTTTGGGCAGCTTGAGCTCCTACGAGCAGTACTTC	CASSLGSFLGSLSSYEQYF
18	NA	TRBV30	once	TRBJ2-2	TGTGCCTGGGATACCGCCGCGGTTCCCGGGTATAACACCGGGGAGCTGTTTTTT	CAWDTAAVPGYNTGELFF
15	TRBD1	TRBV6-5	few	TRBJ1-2	TGTGCCAGCAGACCCGCGGGACAGGGGATGGAAGGCTACACCTTC	CASRPAGQGMEGYTF
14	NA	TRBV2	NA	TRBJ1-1	TGTGCCAGCAGGGTACAGGGTGTGAACACTGAAGCTTTCTTT	CASRVQGVNTEAFF
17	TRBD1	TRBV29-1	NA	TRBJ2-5	TGCAGCGTTGAAGTCGACCCCCCACAGGGGACCCAAGAGACCCAGTACTTC	CSVEVDPPQGTQETQYF
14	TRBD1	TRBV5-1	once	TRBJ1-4	TGCGCCAGCAGCCTAGACAGGGGCGATGAAAAACTGTTTTTT	CASSLDRGDEKLFF
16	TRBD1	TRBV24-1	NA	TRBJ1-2	TGTGCCACCAGTGATTTGCACGGAGACAGGGCCGGTGGCTACACCTTC	CATSDLHGDRAGGYTF
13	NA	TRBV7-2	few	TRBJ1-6	TGTGCCAGCAGCTTAGTCTGGGAATCACCCCTCCACTTT	CASSLVWESPLHF
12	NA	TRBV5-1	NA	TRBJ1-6	TGCGCCAGCAGCTCTGGGAATTCACCCCTCCACTTT	CASSSGNSPLHF
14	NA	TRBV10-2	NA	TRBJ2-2	TGCGCCAGCAAACGGGACACGAACACCGGGGAGCTGTTTTTT	CASKRDTNTGELFF
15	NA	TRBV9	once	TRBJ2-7	TGTGCCAGCAGCGTAGAGGAAGGAGATCTATACGAGCAGTACTTC	CASSVEEGDLYEQYF
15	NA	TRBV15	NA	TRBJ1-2	TGTGCCACCGGCCAGATAGAGGATAAATGGAGTGGCTACACCTTC	CATGQIEDKWSGYTF